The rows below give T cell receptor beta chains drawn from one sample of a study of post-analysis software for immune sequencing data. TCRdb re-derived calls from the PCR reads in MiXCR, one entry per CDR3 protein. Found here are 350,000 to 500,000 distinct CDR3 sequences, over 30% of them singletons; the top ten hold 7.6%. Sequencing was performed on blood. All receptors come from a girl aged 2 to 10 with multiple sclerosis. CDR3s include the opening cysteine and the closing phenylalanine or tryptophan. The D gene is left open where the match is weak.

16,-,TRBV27,CASSLSPGFPTDTQYF
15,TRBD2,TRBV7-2,CASSSGGPSYNEQFF
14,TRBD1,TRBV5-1,CASSLGQRYNEQFF
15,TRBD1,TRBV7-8,CAGQGSSRGRGEQYF
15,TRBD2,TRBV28,CASSFGLVDYNEQFF
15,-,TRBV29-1,CSVAVPGRSTDTQYF
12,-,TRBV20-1,CSASLGTDTQYF
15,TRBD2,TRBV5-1,CASSLDGGGWVEQYF
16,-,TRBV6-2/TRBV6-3,CASSDPGGNPLGEQYF
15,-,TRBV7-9,CASSITGKTKEKLFF
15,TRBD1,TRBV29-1,CSVADSGGPSDTQYF
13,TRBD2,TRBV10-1,CASSEYGGNTQYF
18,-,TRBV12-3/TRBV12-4,CASSLFRVAIGGQETQYF
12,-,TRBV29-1,CSVASRYNEQFF
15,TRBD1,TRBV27,CASSRGQGASYEQYF
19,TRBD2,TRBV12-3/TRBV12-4,CASSRPYIAGGPAVETQYF
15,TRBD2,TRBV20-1,CGAREASGGSYEQYF
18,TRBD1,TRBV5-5,CASRSAFRDRETNYGYTF
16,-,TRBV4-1,CASSQGQFGGYNEQFF
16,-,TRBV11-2,CASSLRRVVPCNEQFF
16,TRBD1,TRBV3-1,CASSQDGGQGYYGYTF
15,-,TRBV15,CATSGGITGANVLTF
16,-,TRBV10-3,CAISVSRDSGANVLTF
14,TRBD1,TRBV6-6,CASSYGGDSYGYTF
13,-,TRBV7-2,CASSPLGPSEQFF
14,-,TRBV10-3,CAISESNLLYEQYF
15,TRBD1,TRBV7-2,CASSPWDRPYNEQFF
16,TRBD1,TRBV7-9,CASSSSPGQFNEKLFF
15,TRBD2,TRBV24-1,CATSKLAGVGETQYF
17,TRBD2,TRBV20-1,CSADPPAASGSTDTQYF
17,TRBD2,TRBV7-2,CASSLVGSGGGWNEQFF
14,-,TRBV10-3,CAISESSGTDTQYF
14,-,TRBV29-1,CSVERQSLGSGYTF
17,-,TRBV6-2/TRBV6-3,CASSYNLGGSETYEQYF
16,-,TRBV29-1,CSVRPGLGSGANVLTF
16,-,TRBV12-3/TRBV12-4,CASSFGGQGLPGELFF
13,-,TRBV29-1,CSVDSGPNYGYTF
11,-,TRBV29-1,CSVERGDEQFF
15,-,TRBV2,CASSGRSPGTDTQYF
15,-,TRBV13,CASSQTGKGKETQYF
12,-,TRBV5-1,CASSGQLKTQYF
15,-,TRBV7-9,CASSPIAVKWETQYF
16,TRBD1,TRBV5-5,CASSLVQGVSNQPQHF
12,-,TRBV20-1,CSAYTGNYGYTF
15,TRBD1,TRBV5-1,CASSTRQGADEKLFF
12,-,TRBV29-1,CSVVVFSYEQYF
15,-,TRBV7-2,CASSLGAVTNQPQHF
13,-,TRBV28,CASSQPGTVEQYF
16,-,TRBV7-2,CASSLGGGGVQETQYF
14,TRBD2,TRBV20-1,CSPRLAGRTDTQYF
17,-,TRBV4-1,CASSQGYSSADQETQYF
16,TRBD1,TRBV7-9,CASSEGTGPDLDTQYF
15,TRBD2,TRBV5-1,CASSPGTSGVDEQFF
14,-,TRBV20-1,CSATLGSTSSEQFF